This T cell receptor (beta chain) was observed in a study of long-term antiretroviral therapy in people with HIV. Sequencing used immunoSEQ v3.0 at survey level. The data were produced by immunoSEQ multiplex PCR, yet TCRdb's version contains in-frame clones alone and is incomplete. The sample lists about 25,000 clones, over 70% seen once, with roughly 10% in the top ten. CDR3 size: 17 residues. V lost 5 bases, J lost 3 bases, and 23 bases lay in between. Germline loops: CDR1 SGHRS, CDR2 YFSETQ. The chain employs TRBV5-1 and TRBJ2-5, with D perhaps matching TRBD2 (6 bases). The sequence was obtained from a man aged 25-45 years with HIV. This sample comprised unsorted PBMCs, obtained 2.1 years after starting antiretroviral therapy. The DNA of the CDR3 is TGCGCCAGCAGTAAGGGAGGAGCGATGCGAGGGGAAGAGACCCAGTACTTC. It yields the protein CASSKGGAMRGEETQYF.